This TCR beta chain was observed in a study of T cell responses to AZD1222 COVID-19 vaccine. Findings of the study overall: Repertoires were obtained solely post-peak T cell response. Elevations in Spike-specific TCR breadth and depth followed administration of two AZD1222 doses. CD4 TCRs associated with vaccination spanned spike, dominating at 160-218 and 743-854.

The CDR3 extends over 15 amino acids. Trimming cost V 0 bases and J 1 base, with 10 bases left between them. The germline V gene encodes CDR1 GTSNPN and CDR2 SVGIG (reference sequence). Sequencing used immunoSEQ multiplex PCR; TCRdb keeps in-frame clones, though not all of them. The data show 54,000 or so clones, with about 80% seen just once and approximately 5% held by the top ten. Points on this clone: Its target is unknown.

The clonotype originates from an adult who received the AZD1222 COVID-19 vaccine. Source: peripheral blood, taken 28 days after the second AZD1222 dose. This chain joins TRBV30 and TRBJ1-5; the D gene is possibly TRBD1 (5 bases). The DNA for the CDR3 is TGTGCCTGGAGTGTACGGGGGGGGAGCAATCAGCCCCAGCATTTT. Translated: CAWSVRGGSNQPQHF.